The present TCR beta chain was sequenced within a study of shared clonotypes between healthy human individuals. The overall study: Donor composition was a couple of women and a few men, aged 18 to 49. Findings and caveats of the study: Sorted-subset sequencing was shown by rarefaction to be incomplete despite large depth. Clonotype sharing among donors, it was expected, would be affected by sequencing depth.

CDR1 and CDR2 from the germline V gene are MNHEY and SMNVEV (reference sequence). This CDR3 is built from 13 residues. Trimming at V came to 6 bases and at J to 7 bases, leaving 9 bases not matched to a gene. The naive CD8 population came from CD45RO-negative cells selected for CCR7, without terminally differentiated effector memory CD45RA+ cells. A word on this clone: Its cognate antigen is unknown.

The assay ran at deep level. Clones were sequenced by immunoSEQ multiplex PCR, and TCRdb holds only the in-frame ones, with some missing. The table includes millions of clones, 85% to 95% detected once. This rearrangement joins TRBV27 to TRBJ2-7; 7 bases line up with TRBD1. The source material was naive CD8+ T cells sorted from blood. The sequence was obtained from a man between 18 and 35 years old in good health. The DNA of the CDR3 is TGTGCCAGCAGCCAGACAGGGAAGTATGAGCAGTACTTC. Its translation: CASSQTGKYEQYF.